The 16 T cell receptor beta chains presented below share a single source sample, sequenced in a study of blood T cell repertoires in COVID-19 (dated by TCRdb to 2019 to 2021). The library came from the immunoSEQ multiplex PCR assay. The table comes from immuneACCESS by way of TCRdb, which keeps in-frame sequences with V and J called. Part of the clones is missing from these tables; in studies checked, under half for an unresolved V gene and the rest for unknown reasons. The sample contains some 130,000 clones, less than 90% of them found a single time. In total, the top ten clones hold 9.5% to 13% of the sample. What was sequenced was peripheral blood. The receptors originated from an elderly man with acute or convalescent COVID-19.

In regard to this clone: One end of the junction is discordant with germline, which a read error may explain. This chain links TRBV3-1 (or the pseudogene TRBV3-2) with TRBJ2-5, with 7 bases lining up with TRBD2. CDR1 LGHDT and CDR2 YNNKEL come from the germline V gene (reference sequence). This CDR3 has 14 amino acids. The CDR3 is CASSLGTIPEAQYF. The CDR3 DNA follows: TGTGCCAGCAGCCTAGGGACTATACCAGAGGCCCAGTACTTC.

V is TRBV6-1 and J is TRBJ1-1; D is perhaps TRBD1 (6 bases). The CDR3 is 14 residues long. V dropped 6 bases and J dropped 0 bases, with 11 bases sitting between them. Germline V gene lookup returns CDR1 MNHNS and CDR2 SASEGT. CDR3 DNA sequence: TGTGCCAGCAGCCCCGGGACATTGAACACTGAAGCTTTCTTT. The encoded protein is CASSPGTLNTEAFF.

This rearrangement joins TRBV14 to TRBJ2-3; D gene ambiguous. The CDR3 loop spans 15 amino acids. Germline lookup yields CDR1 SGHDN and CDR2 FVKESK. The V and J ends lost 0 bases and 0 bases respectively, with 7 bases between them. CDR3 DNA sequence: TGTGCCAGCAGCCAAGATGGGCGCAGCACAGATACGCAGTATTTT. As protein: CASSQDGRSTDTQYF.

In regard to this clone: This same CDR3 is encoded by further DNA sequences in the sample. This chain links TRBV7-2 with TRBJ2-2, with TRBD2 as a possible D gene (6 bases). V was trimmed by 1 base and J by 5 bases, leaving 8 bases between them. The CDR3 consists of 14 residues. Looked up from germline, CDR1 is SGHTA and CDR2 is FQGNSA. The DNA for the CDR3 is TGTGCCAGCAGCTTAGTTGGGGGGACCGGGGAGCTGTTTTTT. It is translated as CASSLVGGTGELFF.

This rearrangement joins TRBV7-2 to TRBJ2-1; no reliable D call. The length of the CDR3 is 15 residues. Trimming removed 4 bases at V and 0 bases at J, with 10 bases between. CDR1 and CDR2 (germline): SGHTA, FQGNSA. The CDR3 spells CASSSSWSSYNEQFF. The DNA for the CDR3 is TGTGCCAGCAGCTCCAGTTGGAGCTCCTACAATGAGCAGTTCTTC.

In this sample, this clone turned up a few times. This chain connects TRBV11-2 to TRBJ2-1, with a possible D match to TRBD1 (8 bases). The germline CDR1 and CDR2 sequences are SGHAT and FQNNGV. Trimming cost V 5 bases and J 2 bases, with 13 bases left between them. The CDR3 has 15 amino acids. The CDR3 DNA is TGTGCCAGCAGCCCACAGGGGGGGACCTACAATGAGCAGTTCTTC. Translated: CASSPQGGTYNEQFF. Complete variable domain (other parts from reference TRBV11-2 and TRBJ2-1): EAGVAQSPRYKIIEKRQSVAFWCNPISGHATLYWYQQILGQGPKLLIQFQNNGVVDDSQLPKDRFSAERLKGVDSTLKIQPAKLEDSAVYLCASSPQGGTYNEQFFGPGTRLTVL.

This chain uses TRBV7-8 with TRBJ1-1; D not certain. Trimming stripped 5 bases from V and 1 base from J, with 17 bases between. The CDR3 sequence is 16 residues long. Germline V gene sequence: CDR1 SGHVS, CDR2 FQNEAQ. The CDR3 region is CASSPSVVRANTEAFF. The CDR3, as DNA: TGTGCCAGCAGCCCCTCCGTAGTGCGGGCGAACACTGAAGCTTTCTTT. Looking up the rest from reference TRBV7-8 and TRBJ1-1 gives the full variable domain: GAGVSQSPRYKVAKRGQDVALRCDPISGHVSLFWYQQALGQGPEFLTYFQNEAQLDKSGLPSDRFFAERPEGSVSTLKIQRTQQEDSAVYLCASSPSVVRANTEAFFGQGTRLTVV.

V and J are TRBV6-5 and TRBJ2-2, with TRBD1 identical over 10 bases. V gave up 9 bases and J gave up 5 bases; unmatched junction bases: 6. This CDR3 has 14 amino acids. Germline V gene data show CDR1 as MNHEY and CDR2 as SVGAGI. CDR3 sequence reads: CASRRDRGTGELFF. The CDR3 nucleotides read TGTGCCAGTCGCCGGGACAGGGGTACCGGGGAGCTGTTTTTT.

The V gene is TRBV6-5, the J gene TRBJ1-6; the D gene is possibly TRBD1 (6 bases). V gave up 2 bases and J gave up 7 bases, with 12 bases separating them. Germline V CDR1 and CDR2: MNHEY, SVGAGI. CDR3 size: 15 residues. Written as DNA, the CDR3 is TGTGCCAGCAGTTACGGGGGGGCAGGGAATTCACCCCTCCACTTT. Translated: CASSYGGAGNSPLHF.

This rearrangement joins TRBV12-3 or TRBV12-4 to TRBJ1-5; D perhaps matches TRBD1 (5 bases). The CDR3 is made up of 13 amino acids. V was trimmed by 6 bases and J by 6 bases, leaving 12 bases between them. DNA for the CDR3: TGTGCCAGCAGCGGGTCGGGGGGTCAGCCCCAGCATTTT. This sequence encodes CASSGSGGQPQHF.

The chain carries TRBV5-4 and TRBJ1-4; TRBD1 agrees at 12 bases. The junction had 4 bases not matched to a gene; V was cut back by 0 bases and J by 13 bases. CDR1 SGHNT and CDR2 YYREEE come from the germline V gene (reference sequence). This CDR3 spans 14 amino acids. The CDR3 loop reads CASSLEGQGARLFF. In nucleotides, the CDR3 is TGTGCCAGCAGCTTGGAGGGACAGGGGGCGCGACTGTTTTTT.

J is TRBJ2-1 and V is TRBV5-1, with D perhaps TRBD1 (6 bases). The CDR3 has 17 residues. Trimming pared 4 bases from V and 0 bases from J, leaving 17 bases between. The germline V gene has CDR1 SGHRS and CDR2 YFSETQ. CDR3 amino acids: CASSPSRGGPSYNEQFF. CDR3 bases: TGCGCCAGCAGCCCATCTCGAGGGGGACCCTCCTACAATGAGCAGTTCTTC.

This clone showed up just once. The J gene is TRBJ2-3, the V gene TRBV18, with TRBD1 matching 8 bases. Trimming removed 3 bases from V and 0 bases from J; junction bases left unmatched: 8. The CDR3 has 17 amino acids. The V gene's germline CDR1 is KGHSH and CDR2 LQKENI. Written as DNA, the CDR3 is TGTGCCAGCTCACCTCCAGGACAGGGTAGGAGCACAGATACGCAGTATTTT. It yields the protein CASSPPGQGRSTDTQYF.

The chain combines TRBV7-3 with TRBJ2-1, with 10 bases fitting TRBD2. V trimming: 1 base; J trimming: 8 bases; junction bases outside the gene matches: 8. This CDR3 spans 16 amino acids. Germline V gives CDR1 SGHTA, CDR2 FQGTGA. The chain's CDR3 is CASSLKPPSGSHEQFF. In DNA form, the CDR3 reads TGTGCCAGCAGCTTAAAACCTCCTAGCGGGAGCCATGAGCAGTTCTTC.

The V gene is TRBV19, the J gene TRBJ1-2; D ambiguous. V lost 3 bases and J lost 7, with 12 bases in between. Germline values: CDR1 LNHDA, CDR2 SQIVND (reference sequence). This CDR3 has 13 residues. The CDR3 loop reads CASSIMAGGGYTF. In DNA, the CDR3 is TGTGCCAGTAGTATTATGGCGGGAGGTGGCTACACCTTC.

This clone was seen once. The chain joins TRBV3-1 (or the pseudogene TRBV3-2) to TRBJ1-4, with D maybe TRBD1 (6 bases). The V gene's germline CDR1 is LGHDT and CDR2 YNNKEL (reference sequence). Trimming pared 6 bases from V and 7 bases from J, leaving 15 bases between. The CDR3 extends over 14 amino acids. Written as DNA, the CDR3 is TGTGCCAGCAGACAAACAGGGTTGGGTGAAAAACTGTTTTTT. This encodes CASRQTGLGEKLFF.